The sequence of this T cell receptor (beta chain) was determined in a study of blood T cell repertoires in COVID-19. This clone showed up just once. The data were produced by immunoSEQ multiplex PCR, yet TCRdb's version contains in-frame clones alone and is incomplete. The data show 250,000 to 350,000 clones, around 91% seen once. The sequencing sample was made of PBMCs or T cells enriched from blood (not recorded which). The receptor's source is a woman aged 18-35 years with acute COVID-19.

CDR3 region: CASSLSYRVDEQFF. CDR3 sequence (DNA): TGTGCCAGCAGTTTATCTTACAGGGTGGATGAGCAGTTCTTC. The chain recombines TRBV28 with TRBJ2-1; perhaps TRBD1 as D (6 bases). Germline V gene lookup returns CDR1 MDHEN and CDR2 SYDVKM. V shed 1 base and J shed 8 bases, with 12 bases lying between them. This CDR3 has 14 amino acids.